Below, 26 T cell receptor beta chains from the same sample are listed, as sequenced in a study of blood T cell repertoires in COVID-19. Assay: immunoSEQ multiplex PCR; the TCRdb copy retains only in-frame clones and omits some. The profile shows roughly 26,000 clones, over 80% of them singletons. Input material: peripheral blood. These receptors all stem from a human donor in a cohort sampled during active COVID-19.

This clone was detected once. The CDR3 loop is CASSLVPGQGFSAKNIQYF. The CDR3 bases are TGTGCCAGCAGCTTAGTTCCGGGACAGGGGTTCAGTGCCAAAAACATTCAGTACTTC. The chain carries TRBV7-9 and TRBJ2-4; 10 bases line up with TRBD1. The CDR3 loop spans 19 amino acids. Germline CDR1 SEHNR, CDR2 FQNEAQ (reference sequence). After removal of 1 base from V and 1 base from J, the junction contained 10 bases not matched to a gene.

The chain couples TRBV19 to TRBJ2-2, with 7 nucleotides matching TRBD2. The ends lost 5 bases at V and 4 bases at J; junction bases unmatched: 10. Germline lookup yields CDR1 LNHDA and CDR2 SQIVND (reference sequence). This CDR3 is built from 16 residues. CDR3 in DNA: TGTGCCAGTAGTTCCGGACTAGGGAGGGTCACCGGGGAGCTGTTTTTT. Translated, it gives CASSSGLGRVTGELFF.

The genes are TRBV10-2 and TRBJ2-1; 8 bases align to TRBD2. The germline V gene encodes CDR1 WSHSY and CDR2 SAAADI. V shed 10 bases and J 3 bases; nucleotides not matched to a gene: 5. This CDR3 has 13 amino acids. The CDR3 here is CATLAGSYNEQFF. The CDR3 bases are TGCGCCACTTTAGCGGGAAGCTACAATGAGCAGTTCTTC.

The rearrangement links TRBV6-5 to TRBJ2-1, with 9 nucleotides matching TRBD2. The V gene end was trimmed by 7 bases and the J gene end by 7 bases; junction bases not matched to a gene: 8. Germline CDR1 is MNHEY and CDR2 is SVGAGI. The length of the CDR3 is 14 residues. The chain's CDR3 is CASTPSGVGNEQFF. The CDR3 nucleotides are TGTGCCAGCACCCCTAGCGGGGTCGGAAATGAGCAGTTCTTC.

The CDR3 nucleotides read TGCGCCAGCAGCTTGTCAGCGGGGGGGCCTGGCACCGGGGAGCTGTTTTTT. As protein: CASSLSAGGPGTGELFF. The chain recombines TRBV5-1 with TRBJ2-2; 10 nucleotides align to TRBD2. Germline V gene data show CDR1 as SGHRS and CDR2 as YFSETQ. This CDR3 region has 17 residues. Unmatched junction bases numbered 7, after V lost 1 base and J lost 4 bases.

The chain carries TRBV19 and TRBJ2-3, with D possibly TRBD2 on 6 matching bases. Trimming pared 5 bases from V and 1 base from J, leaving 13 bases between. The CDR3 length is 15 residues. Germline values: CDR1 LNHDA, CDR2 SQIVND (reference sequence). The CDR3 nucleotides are TGTGCCAGTAGTTCCACGCGGGGACGCACAGATACGCAGTATTTT. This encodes CASSSTRGRTDTQYF.

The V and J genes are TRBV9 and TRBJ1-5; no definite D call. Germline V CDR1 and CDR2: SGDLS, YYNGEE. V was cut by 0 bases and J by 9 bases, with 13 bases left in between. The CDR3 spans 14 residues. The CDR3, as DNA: TGTGCCAGCAGCGTAGAACACGGGGAAGGGCCCCAGCATTTT. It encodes CASSVEHGEGPQHF.

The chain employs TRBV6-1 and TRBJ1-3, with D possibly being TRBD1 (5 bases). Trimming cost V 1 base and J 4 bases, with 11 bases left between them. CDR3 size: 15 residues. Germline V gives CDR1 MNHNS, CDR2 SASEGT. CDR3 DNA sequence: TGTGCCAGCAGTGAAGACAGGCTTCTAGGAAACACCATATATTTT. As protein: CASSEDRLLGNTIYF.

The CDR3 sequence is CASSPGDRGLGGYTF. The CDR3 DNA sequence: TGCGCCAGCAGCCCCGGGGACAGGGGGCTCGGTGGCTACACCTTC. The chain joins TRBV5-1 to TRBJ1-2, with TRBD1 identical over 12 bases. Unmatched junction bases numbered 8, after V lost 4 bases and J lost 7 bases. The CDR3 consists of 15 residues. Germline-derived CDR1 and CDR2 are SGHRS and YFSETQ.

CDR3 amino acids: CASSIGTVNTEAFF. In DNA form, the CDR3 reads TGTGCCAGTAGTATCGGGACAGTGAACACTGAAGCTTTCTTT. This chain connects TRBV19 to TRBJ1-1; 7 nucleotides align to TRBD1. After removal of 3 bases from V and 0 bases from J, the junction contained 1 base not matched to a gene. The CDR3 loop spans 14 amino acids. Looked up from germline, CDR1 is LNHDA and CDR2 is SQIVND (reference sequence).

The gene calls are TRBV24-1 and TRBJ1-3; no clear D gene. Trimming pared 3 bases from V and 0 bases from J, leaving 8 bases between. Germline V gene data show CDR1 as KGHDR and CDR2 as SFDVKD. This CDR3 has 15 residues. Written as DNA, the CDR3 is TGTGCCACCAGTGATATAGGGAGCTCTGGAAACACCATATATTTT. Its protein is CATSDIGSSGNTIYF.

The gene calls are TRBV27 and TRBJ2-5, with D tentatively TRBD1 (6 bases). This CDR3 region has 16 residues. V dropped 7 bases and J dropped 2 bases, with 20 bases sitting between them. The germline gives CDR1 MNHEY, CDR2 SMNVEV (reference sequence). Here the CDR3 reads CASMLPLGTPQETQYF. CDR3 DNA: TGTGCCAGCATGTTACCCCTTGGGACACCACAAGAGACCCAGTACTTC.

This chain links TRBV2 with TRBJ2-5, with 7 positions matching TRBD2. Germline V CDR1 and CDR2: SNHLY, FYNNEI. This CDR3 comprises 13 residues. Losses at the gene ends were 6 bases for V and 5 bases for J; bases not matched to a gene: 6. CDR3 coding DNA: TGTGCCAGCAGCCAAAACGGGAGGGAGACCCAGTACTTC. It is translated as CASSQNGRETQYF.

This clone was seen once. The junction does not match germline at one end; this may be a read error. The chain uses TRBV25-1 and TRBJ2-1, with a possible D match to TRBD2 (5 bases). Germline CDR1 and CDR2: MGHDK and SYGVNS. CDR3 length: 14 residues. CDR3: CASSELVLGGERFF. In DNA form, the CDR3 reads TGTGCCAGCAGTGAATTAGTGCTCGGAGGAGAGCGGTTCTTC.

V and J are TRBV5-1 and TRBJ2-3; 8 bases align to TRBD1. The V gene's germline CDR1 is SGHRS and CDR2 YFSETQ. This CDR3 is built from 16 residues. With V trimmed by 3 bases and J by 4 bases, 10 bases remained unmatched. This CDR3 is CASSSQGASAADTQYF. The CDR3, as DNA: TGCGCCAGCAGCTCGCAGGGGGCCTCGGCCGCAGATACGCAGTATTTT.

The CDR3 DNA follows: TGTGCCAGCCTACGGACCGGGAGTGCTTTCTTT. It is translated as CASLRTGSAFF. The J gene is TRBJ1-1, the V gene TRBV2, with no clear D. The V gene lost 8 bases and the J gene lost 11 bases, with 15 bases spanning the gap. The germline V gene has CDR1 SNHLY and CDR2 FYNNEI. The length of the CDR3 is 11 residues.

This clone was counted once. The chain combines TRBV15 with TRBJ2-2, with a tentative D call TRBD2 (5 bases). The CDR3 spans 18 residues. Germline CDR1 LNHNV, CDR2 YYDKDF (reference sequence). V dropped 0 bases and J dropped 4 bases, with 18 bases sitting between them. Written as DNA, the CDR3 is TGTGCCACCAGCAGAGATTTCGGGCGGGTAGCCGGCACCGGGGAGCTGTTTTTT. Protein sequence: CATSRDFGRVAGTGELFF.

The CDR3, as DNA: TGTGCCAGCAGCTTCGGCGGAGACTACTATGGCTACACCTTC. It codes for CASSFGGDYYGYTF. The gene calls are TRBV7-2 and TRBJ1-2; D uncertain. This CDR3 has 14 amino acids. Germline values: CDR1 SGHTA, CDR2 FQGNSA. The V end lost 3 bases, the J end lost 3 bases, and 11 bases lay between the germline ends. The entire variable domain, with the rest obtained from reference TRBV7-2 and TRBJ1-2, is as follows: GAGVSQSPSNKVTEKGKDVELRCDPISGHTALYWYRQSLGQGLEFLIYFQGNSAPDKSGLPSDRFSAERTGGSVSTLTIQRTQQEDSAVYLCASSFGGDYYGYTFGSGTRLTVV.

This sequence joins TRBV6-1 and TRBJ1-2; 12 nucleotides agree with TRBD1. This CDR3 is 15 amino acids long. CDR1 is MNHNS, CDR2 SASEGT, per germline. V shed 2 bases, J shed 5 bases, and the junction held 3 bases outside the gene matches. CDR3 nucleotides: TGTGCCAGCAGTGAACTGGGACAGGGGGCTTATGGCTACACCTTC. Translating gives CASSELGQGAYGYTF.

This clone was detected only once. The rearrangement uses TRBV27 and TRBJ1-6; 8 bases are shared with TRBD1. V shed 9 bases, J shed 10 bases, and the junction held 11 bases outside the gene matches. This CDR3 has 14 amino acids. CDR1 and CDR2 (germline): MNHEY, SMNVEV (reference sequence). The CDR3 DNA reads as TGTGCCAGACCATCGGGACAGGTTGGGTCACCCCTCCACTTT. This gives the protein CARPSGQVGSPLHF.

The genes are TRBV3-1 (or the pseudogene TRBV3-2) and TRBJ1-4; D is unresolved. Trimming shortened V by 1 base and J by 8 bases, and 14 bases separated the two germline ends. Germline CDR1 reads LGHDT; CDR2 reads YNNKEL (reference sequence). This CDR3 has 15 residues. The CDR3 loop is CASSQAGVSREKLFF. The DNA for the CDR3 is TGTGCCAGCAGCCAAGCCGGGGTGTCACGGGAAAAACTGTTTTTT.

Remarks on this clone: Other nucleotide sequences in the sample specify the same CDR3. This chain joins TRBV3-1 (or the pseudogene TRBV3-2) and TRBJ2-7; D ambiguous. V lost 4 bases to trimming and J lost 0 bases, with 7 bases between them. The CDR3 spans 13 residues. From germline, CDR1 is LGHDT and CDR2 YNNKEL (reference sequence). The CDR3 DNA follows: TGTGCCAGCAGCCGAGGTGGCTCCTACGAGCAGTACTTC. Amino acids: CASSRGGSYEQYF.

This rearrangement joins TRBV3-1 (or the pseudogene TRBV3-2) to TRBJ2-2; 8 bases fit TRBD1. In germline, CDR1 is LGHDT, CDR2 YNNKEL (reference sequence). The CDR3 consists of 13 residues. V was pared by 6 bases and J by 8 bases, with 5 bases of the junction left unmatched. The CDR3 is CASSLRGPGELFF. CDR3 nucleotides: TGTGCCAGCAGTCTCAGGGGGCCTGGGGAGCTGTTTTTT.

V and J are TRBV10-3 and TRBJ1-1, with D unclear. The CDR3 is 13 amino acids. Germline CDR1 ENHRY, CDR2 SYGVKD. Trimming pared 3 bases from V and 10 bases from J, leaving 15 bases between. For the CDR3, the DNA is TGTGCCATCAGTGACGAGGGCCCCAAAGGAGCTTTCTTT. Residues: CAISDEGPKGAFF.

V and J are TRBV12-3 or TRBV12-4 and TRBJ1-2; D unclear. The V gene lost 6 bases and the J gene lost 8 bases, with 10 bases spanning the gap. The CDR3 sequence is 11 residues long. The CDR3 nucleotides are TGTGCCAGCAGAGCGGGCGGGGGCTACACCTTC. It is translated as CASRAGGGYTF.

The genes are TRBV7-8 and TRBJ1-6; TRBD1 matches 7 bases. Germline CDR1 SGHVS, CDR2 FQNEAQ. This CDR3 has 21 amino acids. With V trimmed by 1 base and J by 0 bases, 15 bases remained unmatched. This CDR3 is CASSLDGTEGPRSSYNSPLHF. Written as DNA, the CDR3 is TGTGCCAGCAGCTTAGACGGGACAGAGGGCCCGAGGAGCTCCTATAATTCACCCCTCCACTTT.